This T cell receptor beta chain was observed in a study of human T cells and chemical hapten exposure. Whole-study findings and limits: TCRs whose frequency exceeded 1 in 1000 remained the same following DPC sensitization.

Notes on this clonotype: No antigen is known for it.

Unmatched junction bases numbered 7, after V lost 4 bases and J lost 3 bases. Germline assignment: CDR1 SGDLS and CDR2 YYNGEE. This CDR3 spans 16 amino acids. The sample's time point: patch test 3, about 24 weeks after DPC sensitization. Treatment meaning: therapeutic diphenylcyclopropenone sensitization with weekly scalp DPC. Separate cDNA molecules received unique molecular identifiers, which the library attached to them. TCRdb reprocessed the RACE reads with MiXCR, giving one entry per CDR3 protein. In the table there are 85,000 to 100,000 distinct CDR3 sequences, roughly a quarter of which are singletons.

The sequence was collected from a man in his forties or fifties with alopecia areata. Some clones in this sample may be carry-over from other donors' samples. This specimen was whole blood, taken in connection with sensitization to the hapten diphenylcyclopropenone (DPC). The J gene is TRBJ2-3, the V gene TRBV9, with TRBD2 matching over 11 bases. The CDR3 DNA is TGTGCCAGCAGCCCCAGGATAGCGGGAGGGACAGATACGCAGTATTTT. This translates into CASSPRIAGGTDTQYF.